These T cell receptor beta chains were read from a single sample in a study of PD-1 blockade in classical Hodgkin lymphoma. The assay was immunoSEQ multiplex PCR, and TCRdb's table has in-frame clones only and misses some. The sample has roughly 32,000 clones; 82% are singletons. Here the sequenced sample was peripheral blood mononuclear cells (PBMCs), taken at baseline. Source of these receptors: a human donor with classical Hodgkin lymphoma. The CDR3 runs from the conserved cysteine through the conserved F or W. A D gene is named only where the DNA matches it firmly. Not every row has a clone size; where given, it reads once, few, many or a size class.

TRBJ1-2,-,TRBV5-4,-,TGTGCCAGCAGCTTGGATGGTTTACGTGGCTACACCTTC,CASSLDGLRGYTF
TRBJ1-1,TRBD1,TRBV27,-,TGTGCCAGCAACCGAAATGGGCAGGGGGCAATTACTGAAGCTTTCTTT,CASNRNGQGAITEAFF
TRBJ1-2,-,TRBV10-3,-,TGTGCCATCAGTGAGCGCCAGGTCTCGGATGGCTACACCTTC,CAISERQVSDGYTF
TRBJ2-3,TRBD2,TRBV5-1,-,TGCGCCAGCAGTTCAACTAGCGGGGGGCCTAGCACAGATACGCAGTATTTT,CASSSTSGGPSTDTQYF
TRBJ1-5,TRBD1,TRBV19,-,TGTGCCAGTAGTAAGGGGACAGGGTGGAATCAGCCCCAGCATTTT,CASSKGTGWNQPQHF
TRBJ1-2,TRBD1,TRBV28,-,TGTGCCAGCAGTTTATACGAGACCGAGGGGGCGTTATGGGATGGCTACACCTTC,CASSLYETEGALWDGYTF
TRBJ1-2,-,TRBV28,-,TGTGCCAGCAACTTCCCGGCCGGGGCAGGCCGGAGGGCTAACTATGGCTACACCTTC,CASNFPAGAGRRANYGYTF
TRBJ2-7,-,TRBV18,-,TGTGCCAGCTCACCACCCGGGACCTACTACGAGCAGTACTTC,CASSPPGTYYEQYF
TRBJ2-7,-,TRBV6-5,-,TGTGCCAGCAGTTACTCGAAATACGGGGCCTTCGAGCAGTACTTC,CASSYSKYGAFEQYF
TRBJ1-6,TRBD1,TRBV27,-,TGTGCCAGCAGCACGGGACAGGGGCGCAATTCACCCCTCCACTTT,CASSTGQGRNSPLHF
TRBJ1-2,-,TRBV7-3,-,TGTGCCAGCAGCCCTTTTGGTGACTATGGCTACACCTTC,CASSPFGDYGYTF
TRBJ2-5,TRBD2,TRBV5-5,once,TGTGCCAGCAGGTTGGGACTAGCGGAAGAGACCCAGTACTTC,CASRLGLAEETQYF
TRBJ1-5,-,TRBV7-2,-,TGTGCCAGCAGCTTACAGGGTGGTCAGCCCCAGCATTTT,CASSLQGGQPQHF
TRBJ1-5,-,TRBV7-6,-,TGTGCCAGCAGCTTATATCCGGGCGGCGGCGGCAATCAGCCCCAGCATTTT,CASSLYPGGGGNQPQHF
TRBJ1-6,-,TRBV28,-,TGTGCCACCACTCCCCTTCGGGACTATAATTCACCCCTCCACTTT,CATTPLRDYNSPLHF
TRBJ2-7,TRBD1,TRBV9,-,TGTGCCAGCAGCGTAGGGGGACAGTCCTACGAGCAGTACTTC,CASSVGGQSYEQYF
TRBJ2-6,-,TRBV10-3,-,TGTGCCATCAGTGAGTCGGAATCCAGCTCTGGGGCCAACGTCCTGACTTTC,CAISESESSSGANVLTF